The 23 T cell receptor beta chains in this list originate from one sample, sequenced in a study of blood T cell repertoires in COVID-19. Clones were read by immunoSEQ multiplex PCR, and TCRdb kept only the in-frame ones, dropping some. The sample holds over 75,000 clones; around 90% are singletons and the top ten take 4% to 5%. The sample comprised peripheral blood. These receptors were taken from a human donor with COVID-19, enrolled during active disease. The donor label of this sample is uncertain.

The V call is TRBV2, the J call TRBJ2-7, with 8 bases matching TRBD2. The germline CDR1 and CDR2 sequences are SNHLY and FYNNEI. V lost 4 bases and J lost 0; bases outside the gene matches: 2. This CDR3 has 14 amino acids. The chain's CDR3 is CASSGLAISYEQYF. For the CDR3, the DNA is TGTGCCAGCAGTGGACTAGCGATCTCCTACGAGCAGTACTTC.

The V call is TRBV7-6, the J call TRBJ2-2; tentative D call: TRBD1 (5 bases). Germline V gives CDR1 SGHVS, CDR2 FNYEAQ. With 5 bases removed from V and 6 bases from J, the gap between germline ends came to 19 bases. This CDR3 is built from 16 residues. Here the CDR3 reads CASSQDRQGKSGELFF. The CDR3 DNA sequence: TGTGCCAGCAGCCAAGACCGGCAGGGTAAATCCGGGGAGCTGTTTTTT.

The rearrangement uses TRBV9 and TRBJ1-2; possibly TRBD1 for D (5 bases). Germline V gene sequence: CDR1 SGDLS, CDR2 YYNGEE. This CDR3 is 14 amino acids long. Trimming cost V 2 bases and J 4 bases, with 12 bases left between them. CDR3 amino acids: CASSVQSGSYGYTF. Here the CDR3 DNA reads TGTGCCAGCAGCGTCCAATCAGGGTCCTATGGCTACACCTTC. Together with reference TRBV9 and TRBJ1-2, the CDR3 gives the full variable domain: DSGVTQTPKHLITATGQRVTLRCSPRSGDLSVYWYQQSLDQGLQFLIQYYNGEERAKGNILERFSAQQFPDLHSELNLSSLELGDSALYFCASSVQSGSYGYTFGSGTRLTVV.

This chain joins TRBV6-6 and TRBJ1-4, with TRBD1 matching 7 bases. J gave up 5 bases and V 8 bases, and 5 bases lay outside the gene matches. The CDR3 loop spans 13 amino acids. The germline V gene encodes CDR1 MNHNY and CDR2 SVGAGI (reference sequence). The CDR3 loop reads CASGTDLNEKLFF. CDR3 nucleotides: TGTGCCAGCGGGACAGACCTAAATGAAAAACTGTTTTTT.

The gene calls are TRBV4-2 and TRBJ2-1; a weak D match, TRBD1 (5 bases). The CDR3 spans 13 residues. Germline V gene data show CDR1 as LGHNA and CDR2 as YNFKEQ. Trimming cost V 0 bases and J 7 bases, with 7 bases left between them. CDR3 residues: CASSQDWTNEQFF. CDR3 DNA: TGTGCCAGCAGCCAAGATTGGACAAATGAGCAGTTCTTC.

This clone was seen a few times. The genes are TRBV11-2 and TRBJ1-4, with TRBD1 matching over 7 bases. Trimming cost V 5 bases and J 8 bases; bases outside gene matches: 8. The CDR3 spans 14 residues. Germline values: CDR1 SGHAT, CDR2 FQNNGV. The CDR3 is CASSLDRIIEKLFF. The CDR3 DNA follows: TGTGCCAGCAGCCTGGACAGGATAATCGAAAAACTGTTTTTT. The whole variable domain, filled in from reference TRBV11-2 and TRBJ1-4, reads EAGVAQSPRYKIIEKRQSVAFWCNPISGHATLYWYQQILGQGPKLLIQFQNNGVVDDSQLPKDRFSAERLKGVDSTLKIQPAKLEDSAVYLCASSLDRIIEKLFFGSGTQLSVL.

This sequence joins TRBV5-6 and TRBJ1-1; 7 bases map to TRBD1. J was trimmed by 1 base and V by 4 bases; bases with no gene match: 7. The CDR3 spans 15 residues. CDR1 is SGHDT, CDR2 YYEEEE, per germline. The CDR3 here is CASSKQGRQNTEAFF. The CDR3 bases are TGTGCCAGCAGCAAACAGGGGCGTCAGAACACTGAAGCTTTCTTT.

This chain joins TRBV5-1 and TRBJ2-3; a weak D match, TRBD2 (7 bases). The CDR3 runs 14 residues. Looked up from germline, CDR1 is SGHRS and CDR2 is YFSETQ. The ends were cut back, 3 bases at V and 9 bases at J, with 17 bases in the middle. The CDR3 sequence: CASSSRGPGGTQYF. The CDR3 DNA follows: TGCGCCAGCAGCTCGCGGGGGCCCGGTGGGACGCAGTATTTT.

This chain connects TRBV10-3 to TRBJ2-5; a weak D match, TRBD2 (6 bases). The CDR3 has 17 residues. Germline V gives CDR1 ENHRY, CDR2 SYGVKD. The ends were cut back, 0 bases at V and 2 bases at J, with 16 bases in the middle. The CDR3 DNA reads TGTGCCATCAGTGAGTCGGAGGGCAGGGCCTTTCAAGAGACCCAGTACTTC. This encodes CAISESEGRAFQETQYF.

This clone was seen a handful of times. The genes are TRBV12-3 or TRBV12-4 and TRBJ1-1; 7 nucleotides line up with TRBD1. This CDR3 is 13 amino acids long. The trim removed 6 bases at V and 7 bases at J, leaving 8 bases unmatched. The CDR3 region has the DNA TGTGCCAGCAGAGAGAGGACAGGTTTTGAAGCTTTCTTT. Its protein is CASRERTGFEAFF.

DNA of the CDR3: TGTGCCAGCTCAGCCGGGACTACCCGTGGTGAGCAGTTCTTC. It is translated as CASSAGTTRGEQFF. This rearrangement joins TRBV18 to TRBJ2-1; TRBD2 matches at 7 bases. The CDR3 covers 14 residues. The germline CDR1 and CDR2 sequences are KGHSH and LQKENI. V dropped 5 bases and J dropped 9; count of bases not matched to a gene: 10.

This chain links TRBV6-5 with TRBJ2-4; D might be TRBD1 (5 bases). Trimming stripped 2 bases from V and 7 bases from J, with 9 bases between. From germline, CDR1 is MNHEY and CDR2 SVGAGI. The CDR3 length is 13 residues. The chain's CDR3 is CASSYQQGNIQYF. CDR3 bases: TGTGCCAGCAGTTACCAGCAGGGCAACATTCAGTACTTC.

This sequence joins TRBV7-3 and TRBJ2-5; 8 bases agree with TRBD1. The CDR3 contains 13 residues. Germline V gene data show CDR1 as SGHTA and CDR2 as FQGTGA. V gave up 5 bases and J gave up 4 bases; unmatched junction bases: 3. CDR3 protein: CASSADRGETQYF. CDR3 nucleotide sequence: TGTGCCAGCAGCGCCGACAGGGGAGAGACCCAGTACTTC.

This CDR3 reads CASSFAGGSGNTIYF. DNA of the CDR3: TGTGCCAGCAGCTTTGCCGGGGGCTCTGGAAACACCATATATTTT. V is TRBV6-5 and J is TRBJ1-3; D is perhaps TRBD1 (5 bases). The CDR3 loop spans 15 amino acids. Trimming stripped 6 bases from V and 0 bases from J, with 12 bases between. Germline lookup yields CDR1 MNHEY and CDR2 SVGAGI.

V and J are TRBV25-1 and TRBJ2-1; 10 bases match TRBD1. V shed 3 bases, J shed 8 bases, and the junction held 7 bases outside the gene matches. The CDR3 has 15 residues. The germline V gene has CDR1 MGHDK and CDR2 SYGVNS. This CDR3 is CASSEPGQGLDEQFF. CDR3 DNA sequence: TGTGCCAGCAGTGAGCCGGGACAGGGGCTGGATGAGCAGTTCTTC. Filled out from reference TRBV25-1 and TRBJ2-1, the complete variable domain reads EADIYQTPRYLVIGTGKKITLECSQTMGHDKMYWYQQDPGMELHLIHYSYGVNSTEKGDLSSESTVSRIRTEHFPLTLESARPSHTSQYLCASSEPGQGLDEQFFGPGTRLTVL.

V and J are TRBV3-1 (or the pseudogene TRBV3-2) and TRBJ2-1; unclear D gene. Trimming shortened V by 1 base and J by 6 bases, and 10 bases separated the two germline ends. Germline lookup yields CDR1 LGHDT and CDR2 YNNKEL (reference sequence). The CDR3 length is 14 residues. The CDR3: CASSQVERGNEQFF. The DNA of the CDR3 is TGTGCCAGCAGCCAAGTCGAGCGAGGCAATGAGCAGTTCTTC.

The J gene is TRBJ2-7, the V gene TRBV28, with 7 bases identical to TRBD1. The CDR3 runs to 15 residues. The germline V gene encodes CDR1 MDHEN and CDR2 SYDVKM. Germline trimming cut 7 bases from V and 1 base from J; bases unmatched to any gene: 10. The CDR3 DNA reads TGTGCCAGCAACTCGGTCGGGACAGCTTCCTACGAGCAGTACTTC. It encodes CASNSVGTASYEQYF. The variable domain in full, completed from reference TRBV28 and TRBJ2-7, reads DVKVTQSSRYLVKRTGEKVFLECVQDMDHENMFWYRQDPGLGLRLIYFSYDVKMKEKGDIPEGYSVSREKKERFSLILESASTNQTSMYLCASNSVGTASYEQYFGPGTRLTVT.

CDR3 DNA sequence: TGTGCCAGCCAGGAGGGGGCTCATAGCAATCAGCCCCAGCATTTT. This encodes CASQEGAHSNQPQHF. This chain uses TRBV6-6 with TRBJ1-5, with 7 nucleotides matching TRBD1. The ends lost 8 bases at V and 0 bases at J; junction bases unmatched: 7. This CDR3 is built from 15 residues. The germline gives CDR1 MNHNY, CDR2 SVGAGI (reference sequence).

V and J are TRBV20-1 and TRBJ2-7, with a tentative D call TRBD2 (6 bases). Trimming shortened V by 3 bases and J by 4 bases, and 13 bases separated the two germline ends. The CDR3 consists of 13 residues. Per germline, CDR1 DFQATT and CDR2 SNEGSKA (reference sequence). The CDR3 reads CSASLQGGYEQYF. The DNA of the CDR3 is TGCAGTGCTAGTCTCCAGGGAGGATACGAGCAGTACTTC.

This clone was recorded once. The genes are TRBV6-5 and TRBJ1-5, with 7 bases lining up with TRBD1. Germline V gene data show CDR1 as MNHEY and CDR2 as SVGAGI. V shed 11 bases, J shed 6 bases, and the junction held 13 bases outside the gene matches. CDR3 length: 14 residues. The chain's CDR3 is CASSGTGEAQPQHF. The CDR3 DNA reads TGTGCCTCCTCGGGAACAGGGGAGGCTCAGCCCCAGCATTTT.

The V call is TRBV6-5, the J call TRBJ1-2; TRBD1 aligns across 7 bases. With 6 bases clipped from V and 3 bases from J, the junction kept 7 bases outside the gene matches. Germline values: CDR1 MNHEY, CDR2 SVGAGI. This CDR3 has 14 residues. CDR3 in amino acids: CASRHTGEDYGYTF. DNA for the CDR3: TGTGCCAGCAGGCATACAGGGGAGGACTATGGCTACACCTTC.

This clone was seen only once. This sequence joins TRBV7-8 and TRBJ1-5; D may be TRBD1 (5 bases). Germline V gene sequence: CDR1 SGHVS, CDR2 FQNEAQ. The CDR3 covers 16 residues. The V gene lost 1 base and the J gene lost 4 bases, with 14 bases spanning the gap. CDR3 loop: CASSLGITAGNQPQHF. CDR3 sequence (DNA): TGTGCCAGCAGCTTAGGCATAACGGCAGGGAATCAGCCCCAGCATTTT. The full variable domain, its missing parts supplied by reference TRBV7-8 and TRBJ1-5, is GAGVSQSPRYKVAKRGQDVALRCDPISGHVSLFWYQQALGQGPEFLTYFQNEAQLDKSGLPSDRFFAERPEGSVSTLKIQRTQQEDSAVYLCASSLGITAGNQPQHFGDGTRLSIL.

The V gene is TRBV19, the J gene TRBJ2-1; 7 bases agree with TRBD1. Germline V gene data show CDR1 as LNHDA and CDR2 as SQIVND (reference sequence). The CDR3 is made up of 14 amino acids. Losses at the gene ends were 6 bases for V and 3 bases for J; bases not matched to a gene: 5. The CDR3 here is CASSGQVRYNEQFF. Here the CDR3 DNA reads TGTGCCAGTAGCGGACAGGTTCGCTACAATGAGCAGTTCTTC.